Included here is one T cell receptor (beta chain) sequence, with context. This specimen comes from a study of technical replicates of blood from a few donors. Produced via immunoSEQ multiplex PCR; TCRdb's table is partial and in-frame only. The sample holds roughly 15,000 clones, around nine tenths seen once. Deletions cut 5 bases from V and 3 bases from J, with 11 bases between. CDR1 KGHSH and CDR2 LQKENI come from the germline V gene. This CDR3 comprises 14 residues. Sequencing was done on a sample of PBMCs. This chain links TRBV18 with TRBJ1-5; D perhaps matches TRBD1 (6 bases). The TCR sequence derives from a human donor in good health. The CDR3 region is CASSTRDNNQPQHF. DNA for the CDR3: TGTGCCAGCTCAACCCGGGACAACAATCAGCCCCAGCATTTT.